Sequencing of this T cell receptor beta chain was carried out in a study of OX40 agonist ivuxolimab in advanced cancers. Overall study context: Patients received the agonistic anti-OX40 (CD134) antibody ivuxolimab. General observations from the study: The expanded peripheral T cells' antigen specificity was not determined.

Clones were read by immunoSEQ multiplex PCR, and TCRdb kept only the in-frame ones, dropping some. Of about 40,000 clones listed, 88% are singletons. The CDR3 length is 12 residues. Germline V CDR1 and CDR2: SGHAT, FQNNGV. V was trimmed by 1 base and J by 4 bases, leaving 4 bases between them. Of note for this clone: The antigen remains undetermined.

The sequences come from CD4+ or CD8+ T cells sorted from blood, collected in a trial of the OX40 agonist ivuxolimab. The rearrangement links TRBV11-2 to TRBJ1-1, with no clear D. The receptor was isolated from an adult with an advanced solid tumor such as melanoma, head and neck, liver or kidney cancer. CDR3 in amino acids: CASSLGFTEAFF. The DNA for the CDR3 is TGTGCCAGCAGCTTAGGCTTCACTGAAGCTTTCTTT.